One sample yielded the 12 T cell receptor beta chains listed below, sequenced in a study of molecular identifiers for immune sequencing clone quantification. TCRdb re-analysed the PCR reads in MiXCR, keeping a single row per CDR3 protein. The sample comprises approximately 500,000 distinct CDR3 sequences, around 23% of which are singletons, and around 0.8% rests with the top ten. The sample taken for sequencing was naive CD8+ T cells from blood, with Jurkat cell RNA spiked in. As for subset: FACS-sorted CD8+CD4-CCR7+CD45RA+ naive T cells. These receptors were collected from a human donor in good health. Some libraries in this study had Jurkat cell RNA spiked in.

At least ten counts were recorded for this clonotype. J is TRBJ2-4 and V is TRBV28; D gene unclear. The V gene lost 6 bases and the J gene lost 0 bases, with 15 bases spanning the gap. CDR3 length equals 16 residues. The germline V gene encodes CDR1 MDHEN and CDR2 SYDVKM. CDR3 protein: CASSPSFTLAKNIQYF. CDR3 nucleotide sequence: TGTGCCAGCAGCCCTTCCTTTACCTTAGCCAAAAACATTCAGTACTTC.

This clonotype was observed a few times. This chain joins TRBV7-6 and TRBJ2-5, with D perhaps matching TRBD1 (5 bases). Trimming removed 0 bases from V and 5 bases from J, with 10 bases in between. Germline values: CDR1 SGHVS, CDR2 FNYEAQ. The CDR3 has 14 amino acids. For the CDR3, the DNA is TGTGCCAGCAGCTTAGCAACAGGCGGTGAGACCCAGTACTTC. The encoded protein is CASSLATGGETQYF.

About this clonotype: A much larger clone lies a single base off, so this may be a read error. The V and J genes are TRBV7-9 and TRBJ2-7; 7 bases map to TRBD1. Per germline, CDR1 SEHNR and CDR2 FQNEAQ (reference sequence). The CDR3 extends over 13 amino acids. Trimming at V came to 4 bases and at J to 6 bases, leaving 6 bases not matched to a gene. The CDR3 bases are TGTGCCAGCAGCTACAAGGGGGCCTGCGAGCAGTACTTC. Translating gives CASSYKGACEQYF.

This clonotype was recorded a few times. This chain joins TRBV6-5 and TRBJ1-3; D possibly corresponds to TRBD1 (6 bases). Germline CDR1 is MNHEY and CDR2 is SVGAGI. This CDR3 comprises 16 residues. The V gene lost 4 bases and the J gene lost 3 bases, with 16 bases spanning the gap. The CDR3 DNA is TGTGCCAGCAGTTCCCGACAGGTGATCGTTGGAAACACCATATATTTT. Its translation is CASSSRQVIVGNTIYF.

This clonotype occurred many times. The chain employs TRBV7-9 and TRBJ2-5; D is unclear. The germline V gene encodes CDR1 SEHNR and CDR2 FQNEAQ (reference sequence). V gave up 2 bases and J gave up 4 bases, with 8 bases separating them. There are 13 residues in the CDR3. CDR3 amino acids: CASSLIGLETQYF. CDR3 nucleotide sequence: TGTGCCAGCAGCTTAATAGGGTTAGAGACCCAGTACTTC.

The V and J genes are TRBV7-7 and TRBJ2-2; D possibly corresponds to TRBD2 (6 bases). V was cut by 7 bases and J by 2 bases, with 17 bases left in between. The CDR3 consists of 16 residues. Per germline, CDR1 SSHAT and CDR2 FNYEAQ (reference sequence). The CDR3 is CASTPMAGSNTGELFF. As DNA, the CDR3 is TGTGCCAGCACCCCAATGGCGGGGAGTAACACCGGGGAGCTGTTTTTT. The variable domain in full, with the rest retrieved from reference TRBV7-7 and TRBJ2-2, is GAGVSQSPRYKVTKRGQDVTLRCDPISSHATLYWYQQALGQGPEFLTYFNYEAQPDKSGLPSDRFSAERPEGSISTLTIQRTEQRDSAMYRCASTPMAGSNTGELFFGEGSRLTVL.

The chain has TRBV20-1 and TRBJ2-2; 10 bases map to TRBD2. The CDR3 totals 15 residues. CDR1 and CDR2 from the germline V gene are DFQATT and SNEGSKA (reference sequence). V shed 0 bases and J 4 bases; nucleotides not matched to a gene: 2. CDR3 DNA sequence: TGCAGTGCTAGAGACGGACTAGCGGCCACCGGGGAGCTGTTTTTT. Protein: CSARDGLAATGELFF.

The V gene is TRBV9, the J gene TRBJ2-3; TRBD2 matches 9 bases. V trimming: 3 bases; J trimming: 6 bases; junction bases outside the gene matches: 8. The germline V gene has CDR1 SGDLS and CDR2 YYNGEE. This CDR3 is built from 15 residues. This chain's CDR3 is CASSAGGLAGDTQYF. Written as DNA, the CDR3 is TGTGCCAGCAGCGCAGGGGGACTAGCAGGTGATACGCAGTATTTT. Full variable domain (outside the CDR3, taken from reference TRBV9 and TRBJ2-3): DSGVTQTPKHLITATGQRVTLRCSPRSGDLSVYWYQQSLDQGLQFLIQYYNGEERAKGNILERFSAQQFPDLHSELNLSSLELGDSALYFCASSAGGLAGDTQYFGPGTRLTVL.

This clonotype was observed many times. The rearrangement links TRBV28 to TRBJ1-5; no firm D call. Trimming took 3 bases from V and 3 from J, leaving 27 bases between them. CDR3 size: 20 residues. In germline, CDR1 is MDHEN, CDR2 SYDVKM. Written as DNA, the CDR3 is TGTGCCAGCAGTTTCTTGGGCCCCCGCGGACCGGAAGCGAACAATCAGCCCCAGCATTTT. Its protein is CASSFLGPRGPEANNQPQHF.

There are many counts of this clonotype. The J gene is TRBJ2-5, the V gene TRBV7-9; 7 bases agree with TRBD2. This CDR3 contains 16 residues. The V and J ends lost 4 bases and 1 base, in that order; junction bases with no gene match: 9. CDR1 and CDR2 (germline): SEHNR, FQNEAQ (reference sequence). The CDR3 sequence is CASSSPPGGAQETQYF. Here the CDR3 DNA reads TGTGCCAGCAGCTCACCCCCGGGAGGTGCCCAAGAGACCCAGTACTTC.

This clonotype was observed a handful of times. The chain links TRBV4-1 to TRBJ1-2; TRBD1 aligns across 8 bases. The V segment lost 0 bases and the J segment 4 bases; nucleotides outside the gene matches: 4. Germline loops: CDR1 MGHRA, CDR2 YSYEKL. CDR3 length equals 15 residues. Here the CDR3 reads CASSQDSGGIYGYTF. CDR3 sequence (DNA): TGCGCCAGCAGCCAAGATTCAGGGGGCATCTATGGCTACACCTTC.

DNA of the CDR3: TGTGCCAGTAGTATAGTCCTCTGGCGGGGCACAGATACGCAGTATTTT. It encodes CASSIVLWRGTDTQYF. V usage is TRBV19 and J usage is TRBJ2-3, with D possibly matching TRBD2 (5 bases). From germline, CDR1 is LNHDA and CDR2 SQIVND (reference sequence). The CDR3 totals 16 residues. Trimming pared 1 base from V and 1 base from J, leaving 12 bases between.